These T cell receptor beta chains were read from a single sample in a study of blood T cell repertoires in COVID-19. Sequencing used immunoSEQ multiplex PCR; TCRdb keeps in-frame clones, though not all of them. The data hold under 200,000 clones, with just under 85% observed a single time. Sample: peripheral blood. Receptors were obtained from a man between 60 and 75 years old with COVID-19, enrolled during active disease. Each CDR3 is given with its conserved first and last residue. Fields, in order: CDR3 protein, CDR3 DNA, D gene, clone size, J gene, V gene. A D gene is named only where the DNA matches it firmly. Size tells how often a clone was seen (once, few, many) or the class of an expanded clone, and some rows leave it out.

cdr3_aa: CASSTGEGYTF
cdr3_nt: TGTGCCAGCAGTACCGGGGAGGGCTACACCTTC
d_call: -
clone_size: -
j_call: TRBJ1-2
v_call: TRBV6-1

cdr3_aa: CASSYPGVGANVLTF
cdr3_nt: TGTGCCAGCAGTTACCCGGGGGTTGGGGCCAACGTCCTGACTTTC
d_call: -
clone_size: -
j_call: TRBJ2-6
v_call: TRBV6-2/TRBV6-3

cdr3_aa: CASSRGTDTQYF
cdr3_nt: TGTGCCAGCAGCCGGGGGACAGATACGCAGTATTTT
d_call: -
clone_size: -
j_call: TRBJ2-3
v_call: TRBV7-3

cdr3_aa: CASSLDQGSYEQYF
cdr3_nt: TGTGCCAGCAGCTTGGACCAGGGCTCCTACGAGCAGTACTTC
d_call: -
clone_size: -
j_call: TRBJ2-7
v_call: TRBV5-4

cdr3_aa: CASSPYGQGDTEAFF
cdr3_nt: TGTGCCAGCTCACCCTACGGACAGGGGGACACTGAAGCTTTCTTT
d_call: TRBD1
clone_size: few
j_call: TRBJ1-1
v_call: TRBV18

cdr3_aa: CASSIQVMGEQYF
cdr3_nt: TGTGCCAGTAGTATACAGGTTATGGGCGAGCAGTACTTC
d_call: -
clone_size: -
j_call: TRBJ2-7
v_call: TRBV19

cdr3_aa: CASSFTSGRRYTGELFF
cdr3_nt: TGTGCCAGCAGCTTCACTAGCGGGAGGCGGTACACCGGGGAGCTGTTTTTT
d_call: TRBD2
clone_size: -
j_call: TRBJ2-2
v_call: TRBV5-6

cdr3_aa: CAISAQGYEQYF
cdr3_nt: TGTGCCATCAGTGCCCAGGGATACGAGCAGTACTTC
d_call: -
clone_size: -
j_call: TRBJ2-7
v_call: TRBV10-3

cdr3_aa: CASGPRGYSSGANVLTF
cdr3_nt: TGTGCCAGCGGCCCGCGGGGGTACTCGTCTGGGGCCAACGTCCTGACTTTC
d_call: TRBD2
clone_size: -
j_call: TRBJ2-6
v_call: TRBV28

cdr3_aa: CASSSRQGQFSYNEQFF
cdr3_nt: TGTGCCAGCAGTTCCCGACAGGGACAATTCTCCTACAATGAGCAGTTCTTC
d_call: TRBD1
clone_size: -
j_call: TRBJ2-1
v_call: TRBV27

cdr3_aa: CASSVAHIPYNEQFF
cdr3_nt: TGTGCCAGCAGCGTAGCCCACATTCCCTACAATGAGCAGTTCTTC
d_call: -
clone_size: -
j_call: TRBJ2-1
v_call: TRBV9

cdr3_aa: CASSQDRNTIYF
cdr3_nt: TGCGCCAGCAGCCAAGACAGAAACACCATATATTTT
d_call: -
clone_size: -
j_call: TRBJ1-3
v_call: TRBV4-3

cdr3_aa: CASSLRGQGNEKLFF
cdr3_nt: TGTGCCAGCAGCCTACGGGGACAGGGGAATGAAAAACTGTTTTTT
d_call: TRBD1
clone_size: -
j_call: TRBJ1-4
v_call: TRBV3-1/TRBV3-2

cdr3_aa: CASSPRVGEQFF
cdr3_nt: TGTGCCAGCAGCCCCAGGGTGGGTGAGCAGTTCTTC
d_call: -
clone_size: -
j_call: TRBJ2-1
v_call: TRBV5-6

cdr3_aa: CASTGLAIYGYTF
cdr3_nt: TGTGCCAGCACCGGATTAGCCATCTATGGCTACACCTTC
d_call: -
clone_size: -
j_call: TRBJ1-2
v_call: TRBV25-1

cdr3_aa: CASSQRGGGFLRETQYF
cdr3_nt: TGTGCCAGCAGCCAAAGGGGGGGAGGATTCTTACGAGAGACCCAGTACTTC
d_call: -
clone_size: -
j_call: TRBJ2-5
v_call: TRBV14

cdr3_aa: CASSSGQGLDTGELFF
cdr3_nt: TGTGCCAGCAGTTCGGGACAGGGCCTAGACACCGGGGAGCTGTTTTTT
d_call: TRBD1
clone_size: -
j_call: TRBJ2-2
v_call: TRBV6-5

cdr3_aa: CSVVGAGREQYF
cdr3_nt: TGCAGCGTTGTAGGAGCGGGCCGCGAGCAGTACTTC
d_call: -
clone_size: -
j_call: TRBJ2-7
v_call: TRBV29-1

cdr3_aa: CTSSPRDRYTYEQYF
cdr3_nt: TGCACCAGCAGCCCGCGGGACAGATACACCTACGAGCAGTACTTC
d_call: -
clone_size: once
j_call: TRBJ2-7
v_call: TRBV1

cdr3_aa: CASSLLDRGDYEQYF
cdr3_nt: TGTGCCAGCAGTTTATTGGACAGGGGGGACTACGAGCAGTACTTC
d_call: TRBD1
clone_size: -
j_call: TRBJ2-7
v_call: TRBV28

cdr3_aa: CASSLGASPYEQYF
cdr3_nt: TGTGCCAGCAGCTTGGGGGCGTCCCCCTACGAGCAGTACTTC
d_call: -
clone_size: -
j_call: TRBJ2-7
v_call: TRBV5-6

cdr3_aa: CASKTGNSNQPQHF
cdr3_nt: TGTGCCAGCAAAACAGGAAATAGCAATCAGCCCCAGCATTTT
d_call: -
clone_size: -
j_call: TRBJ1-5
v_call: TRBV27

cdr3_aa: CASSLRQGGRDTEAFF
cdr3_nt: TGTGCCAGCTCACTCCGACAGGGGGGTAGGGACACTGAAGCTTTCTTT
d_call: TRBD1
clone_size: -
j_call: TRBJ1-1
v_call: TRBV18

cdr3_aa: CASSGQVNTEAFF
cdr3_nt: TGTGCCAGCAGCGGACAGGTGAACACTGAAGCTTTCTTT
d_call: TRBD1
clone_size: -
j_call: TRBJ1-1
v_call: TRBV14

cdr3_aa: CASSLTMPSYNEQFF
cdr3_nt: TGTGCCAGCAGTTTGACAATGCCCTCCTACAATGAGCAGTTCTTC
d_call: -
clone_size: -
j_call: TRBJ2-1
v_call: TRBV28

cdr3_aa: CATSGTGVNTEAFF
cdr3_nt: TGTGCCACAAGCGGGACAGGGGTGAACACTGAAGCTTTCTTT
d_call: TRBD1
clone_size: -
j_call: TRBJ1-1
v_call: TRBV15

cdr3_aa: CAIRPGQGAIEAFF
cdr3_nt: TGTGCCATCAGGCCGGGACAGGGGGCAATTGAAGCTTTCTTT
d_call: TRBD1
clone_size: -
j_call: TRBJ1-1
v_call: TRBV10-3

cdr3_aa: CAWDRLNTEAFF
cdr3_nt: TGTGCCTGGGACAGATTAAACACTGAAGCTTTCTTT
d_call: -
clone_size: -
j_call: TRBJ1-1
v_call: TRBV30

cdr3_aa: CAWSVRTSGRNNEQFF
cdr3_nt: TGTGCCTGGAGTGTCAGGACTAGCGGGAGGAACAATGAGCAGTTCTTC
d_call: TRBD2
clone_size: -
j_call: TRBJ2-1
v_call: TRBV30

cdr3_aa: CASSLVPGAHQSPLHF
cdr3_nt: TGCGCCAGCAGCTTGGTCCCAGGGGCCCACCAATCACCCCTCCACTTT
d_call: -
clone_size: -
j_call: TRBJ1-6
v_call: TRBV5-1

cdr3_aa: CASSRGHAQTYEQYF
cdr3_nt: TGTGCCAGTAGTAGGGGACATGCTCAAACCTACGAGCAGTACTTC
d_call: -
clone_size: -
j_call: TRBJ2-7
v_call: TRBV19

cdr3_aa: CASSWGQGAGEQYF
cdr3_nt: TGTGCCAGCAGTTGGGGACAGGGGGCGGGTGAGCAGTACTTC
d_call: TRBD1
clone_size: -
j_call: TRBJ2-7
v_call: TRBV27

cdr3_aa: CASSEDNFSGNTIYF
cdr3_nt: TGTGCCAGCAGTGAGGACAACTTCTCTGGAAACACCATATATTTT
d_call: -
clone_size: -
j_call: TRBJ1-3
v_call: TRBV25-1

cdr3_aa: CASSGRGYQETQYF
cdr3_nt: TGTGCCAGCAGTGGGCGGGGTTACCAAGAGACCCAGTACTTC
d_call: -
clone_size: -
j_call: TRBJ2-5
v_call: TRBV2

cdr3_aa: CASSARGDSEAFF
cdr3_nt: TGTGCCAGCAGCGCCAGGGGAGACTCTGAAGCTTTCTTT
d_call: -
clone_size: -
j_call: TRBJ1-1
v_call: TRBV9

cdr3_aa: CASSFAGGTGANVLTF
cdr3_nt: TGTGCCAGCAGTTTCGCCGGGGGAACTGGGGCCAACGTCCTGACTTTC
d_call: -
clone_size: -
j_call: TRBJ2-6
v_call: TRBV27

cdr3_aa: CASSPTSVASNEQFF
cdr3_nt: TGTGCCAGCAGCCCAACTAGCGTGGCGTCCAATGAGCAGTTCTTC
d_call: TRBD2
clone_size: -
j_call: TRBJ2-1
v_call: TRBV11-1

cdr3_aa: CASSPGGGPNQPQHF
cdr3_nt: TGTGCCAGCAGTCCCGGGGGGGGGCCGAATCAGCCCCAGCATTTT
d_call: -
clone_size: -
j_call: TRBJ1-5
v_call: TRBV6-5

cdr3_aa: CASRPGLGGTEAFF
cdr3_nt: TGTGCCAGTAGGCCGGGTTTAGGGGGTACTGAAGCTTTCTTT
d_call: -
clone_size: -
j_call: TRBJ1-1
v_call: TRBV19

cdr3_aa: CASSLRAQAFF
cdr3_nt: TGTGCCAGCAGTCTCAGGGCCCAAGCTTTCTTT
d_call: -
clone_size: -
j_call: TRBJ1-1
v_call: TRBV12-3/TRBV12-4

cdr3_aa: CASSPRRGREPQHF
cdr3_nt: TGTGCCAGCAGCCCCCGGAGGGGGAGGGAGCCCCAGCATTTT
d_call: -
clone_size: -
j_call: TRBJ1-5
v_call: TRBV3-1/TRBV3-2

cdr3_aa: CASSSGGPYNEQFF
cdr3_nt: TGTGCCAGCAGCTCAGGGGGACCCTACAATGAGCAGTTCTTC
d_call: TRBD1
clone_size: -
j_call: TRBJ2-1
v_call: TRBV4-2

cdr3_aa: CASSLEKGDGAYEQYF
cdr3_nt: TGTGCCAGCAGCTTAGAAAAGGGGGACGGTGCCTACGAGCAGTACTTC
d_call: -
clone_size: -
j_call: TRBJ2-7
v_call: TRBV11-3

cdr3_aa: CASSIRLAGAGEQYF
cdr3_nt: TGTGCCAGCAGTATTCGACTAGCGGGAGCTGGCGAGCAGTACTTC
d_call: TRBD2
clone_size: -
j_call: TRBJ2-7
v_call: TRBV27

cdr3_aa: CASSQGPSGRDNEQFF
cdr3_nt: TGCGCCAGCAGCCAAGGGCCTAGCGGGAGGGACAATGAGCAGTTCTTC
d_call: TRBD2
clone_size: -
j_call: TRBJ2-1
v_call: TRBV4-1

cdr3_aa: CAISESGGARGDTQYF
cdr3_nt: TGTGCCATCAGTGAGTCCGGGGGGGCGCGGGGAGATACGCAGTATTTT
d_call: TRBD2
clone_size: -
j_call: TRBJ2-3
v_call: TRBV10-3

cdr3_aa: CASSPRQGGYEQYF
cdr3_nt: TGTGCCAGCAGTCCCCGACAGGGGGGGTACGAGCAGTACTTC
d_call: TRBD1
clone_size: -
j_call: TRBJ2-7
v_call: TRBV27

cdr3_aa: CASSLGTDGYTF
cdr3_nt: TGTGCCAGCAGCTTAGGTACAGATGGCTACACCTTC
d_call: -
clone_size: -
j_call: TRBJ1-2
v_call: TRBV7-9

cdr3_aa: CASSVGQGVRTEAFF
cdr3_nt: TGTGCCAGCAGCGTAGGACAGGGGGTTCGCACTGAAGCTTTCTTT
d_call: TRBD1
clone_size: -
j_call: TRBJ1-1
v_call: TRBV9

cdr3_aa: CASSVRDRASYEQYF
cdr3_nt: TGTGCCAGCAGTGTTCGAGACAGGGCGTCCTACGAGCAGTACTTC
d_call: TRBD1
clone_size: -
j_call: TRBJ2-7
v_call: TRBV2

cdr3_aa: CASSPIRLTGQLKNTEAFF
cdr3_nt: TGTGCCAGCAGCCCAATCAGACTTACAGGACAGCTGAAAAACACTGAAGCTTTCTTT
d_call: -
clone_size: -
j_call: TRBJ1-1
v_call: TRBV11-2

cdr3_aa: CASSDLTGTGNTIYF
cdr3_nt: TGTGCCAGCAGTGACTTAACAGGGACTGGAAACACCATATATTTT
d_call: -
clone_size: -
j_call: TRBJ1-3
v_call: TRBV25-1